The 6 T cell receptor beta chains listed next were all sequenced from one sample in a study of identical twins. TCRdb analysed the 5' RACE reads with MiXCR anew, one entry per CDR3 protein. Here the sample spans fewer than 250,000 distinct CDR3 sequences, more than 15% being singletons. These same records also appear under a second study, on T cells expressing NK-cell markers.

Sequences were obtained from CD8+ T cells sorted from blood. Receptors were obtained from a woman under 30 in good health.

The chain has TRBV27 and TRBJ2-5; 8 nucleotides line up with TRBD2. The germline CDR1 and CDR2 sequences are MNHEY and SMNVEV (reference sequence). The CDR3 covers 14 residues. Trimming at V came to 3 bases and at J to 4 bases, leaving 4 bases not matched to a gene. This CDR3 reads CASSFGGGPETQYF. CDR3 bases: TGTGCCAGCAGTTTCGGCGGGGGGCCAGAGACCCAGTACTTC.

The sample holds a few counts of this clonotype. The rearrangement joins TRBV6-2 or TRBV6-3 to TRBJ2-2; D not resolved. CDR3 length equals 13 residues. Per the germline V gene, CDR1 is MNHEY and CDR2 is SVGEGT. V was shortened by 2 bases and J by 7 bases, with 8 bases between the two germline ends. The CDR3 coding sequence is TGTGCCAGCAGTTACGGATCTGGCGGGGAGCTGTTTTTT. Protein sequence: CASSYGSGGELFF.

This clonotype was counted at least ten times. This sequence joins TRBV7-9 and TRBJ1-2, with unresolved D. Trimming took 3 bases from V and 3 from J, leaving 17 bases between them. The germline CDR1 and CDR2 sequences are SEHNR and FQNEAQ (reference sequence). This CDR3 comprises 16 residues. CDR3 sequence: CASSFYRAREDYGYTF. CDR3 DNA: TGTGCCAGCAGCTTTTACCGGGCCCGGGAAGACTATGGCTACACCTTC.

The gene calls are TRBV27 and TRBJ2-7; TRBD1 aligns across 8 bases. Germline V lookup: CDR1 MNHEY, CDR2 SMNVEV (reference sequence). This CDR3 region has 12 residues. J gave up 6 bases and V 3 bases, and 1 base lay outside the gene matches. The CDR3 DNA is TGTGCCAGCAGTTTCGACAGGGGCGAGCAGTACTTC. Amino acid sequence: CASSFDRGEQYF.

This clonotype was observed a few times. This sequence joins TRBV10-3 and TRBJ2-2; 11 nucleotides agree with TRBD2. The trim removed 2 bases at V and 4 bases at J, leaving 15 bases unmatched. The CDR3 runs to 20 residues. CDR1 and CDR2 (germline): ENHRY, SYGVKD. The CDR3 coding sequence is TGTGCCATCAGTGAGGATCCGGGACTAGCGGAGAGAACTATCACCGGGGAGCTGTTTTTT. Its protein product is CAISEDPGLAERTITGELFF.

This clonotype was seen more than once but under ten times. V is TRBV7-9 and J is TRBJ2-1; 8 bases are a match to TRBD1. Germline CDR1 is SEHNR and CDR2 is FQNEAQ (reference sequence). The CDR3 is 17 residues long. V lost 5 bases, J lost 1 base, and 10 bases stayed unmatched. The CDR3 DNA reads TGTGCCAGCAGCACGGACAGGGTACCGTCATCCTACAATGAGCAGTTCTTC. This translates into CASSTDRVPSSYNEQFF.